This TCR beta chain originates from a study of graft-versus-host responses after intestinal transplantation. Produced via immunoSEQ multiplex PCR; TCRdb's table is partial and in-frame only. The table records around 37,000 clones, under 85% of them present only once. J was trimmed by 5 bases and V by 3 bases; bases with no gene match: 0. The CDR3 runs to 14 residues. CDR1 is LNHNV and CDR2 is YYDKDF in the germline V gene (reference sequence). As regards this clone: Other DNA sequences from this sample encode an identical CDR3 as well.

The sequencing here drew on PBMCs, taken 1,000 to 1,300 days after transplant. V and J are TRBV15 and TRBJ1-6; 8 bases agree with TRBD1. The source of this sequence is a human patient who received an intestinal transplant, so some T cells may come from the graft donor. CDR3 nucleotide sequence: TGTGCCACCAGCAGGACAGGGGATAATTCACCCCTCCACTTT. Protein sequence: CATSRTGDNSPLHF.